The clone carrying this T cell receptor beta chain was counted many times. Germline CDR1 reads MNHEY; CDR2 reads SMNVEV (reference sequence). The length of the CDR3 is 14 residues. The ends were cut back, 2 bases at V and 7 bases at J, with 12 bases in the middle. Preparation of the TCRbeta library used unique molecular identifiers. In TCRdb, the PCR reads were re-called with MiXCR into one record per CDR3 protein. The repertoire includes 70,000 to 100,000 distinct CDR3 sequences, 12% of them detected once, and about 15% sits in the top ten. This specimen comes from a study of T-cell reconstitution after alpha-beta-depleted transplantation in children.

The receptor was isolated from a human donor who donated a stem cell graft to a child with inherited bone marrow failure. This rearrangement joins TRBV27 to TRBJ1-5; D not resolved. Sequencing was performed on PBMCs from the stem cell graft donor, taken from the stem cell graft. The CDR3 region is CASSLASGSQPQHF. The CDR3 nucleotides read TGTGCCAGCAGTTTAGCCTCGGGCAGCCAGCCCCAGCATTTT.